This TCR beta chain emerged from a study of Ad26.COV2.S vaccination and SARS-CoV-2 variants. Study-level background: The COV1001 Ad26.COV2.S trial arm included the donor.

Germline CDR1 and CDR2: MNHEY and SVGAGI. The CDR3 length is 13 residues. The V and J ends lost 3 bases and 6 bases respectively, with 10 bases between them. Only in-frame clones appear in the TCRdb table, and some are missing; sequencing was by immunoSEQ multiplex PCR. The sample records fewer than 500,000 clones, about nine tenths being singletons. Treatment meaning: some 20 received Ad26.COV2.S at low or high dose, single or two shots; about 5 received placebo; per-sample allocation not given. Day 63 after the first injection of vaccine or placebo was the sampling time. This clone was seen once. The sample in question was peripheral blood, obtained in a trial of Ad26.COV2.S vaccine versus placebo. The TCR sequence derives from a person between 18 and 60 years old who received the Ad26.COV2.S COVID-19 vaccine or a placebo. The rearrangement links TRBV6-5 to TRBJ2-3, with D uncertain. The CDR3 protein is CASSYGGMDTQYF. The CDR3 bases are TGTGCCAGCAGTTATGGCGGTATGGATACGCAGTATTTT.